This TCR beta chain stems from a study of T cell repertoires in cytomegalovirus infection. About the study: Newly reported HLA-C-restricted and thoroughly characterized HLA-B-restricted CMV epitopes were employed. Signatures in public TCR beta sequences pointed to both CMV infection and matching HLA type.

Study-level points and caveats: What dominated the ex vivo response were HLA-C-restricted CMV-specific TCR beta clonotypes. Cumulative public TCR beta family frequency identified carriers of CMV plus the relevant HLA.

MiXCR, applied by TCRdb to the reads, yields one record per CDR3 protein. The sample has fewer than 200,000 distinct CDR3 sequences; roughly a fifth are singletons. Concerning this clonotype itself: Antigen unknown.

From germline, CDR1 is SEHNR and CDR2 FQNEAQ (reference sequence). This CDR3 is built from 14 residues. Trimming removed 2 bases from V and 3 bases from J, with 10 bases in between. Sequencing was performed on CD8+ T cells from cultured PBMCs, taken from culture after CMV antigen stimulation. The genes are TRBV7-9 and TRBJ1-2; no reliable D call. The TCR was taken from a human donor in good health (CMV status not recorded). Some clones in this sample may be carry-over from other donors' samples. The CDR3 DNA sequence: TGTGCCAGCAGCTTACCGACGGCACACTATGGCTACACCTTC. It yields the protein CASSLPTAHYGYTF.